What follows are 8 T cell receptor beta chains derived from one specimen sequenced in a study of blood T cell repertoires in COVID-19 (dated by TCRdb to 2019 to 2021). The method was the immunoSEQ multiplex PCR assay. TCRdb provides this immuneACCESS table in a form limited to in-frame rearrangements. Some clones are lacking; in checked studies, under half of them reflect an unresolved V gene, and why the rest are absent is not known. The sample includes about 280,000 clones, with roughly 86% observed a single time. The top ten clonotypes cover about 8.6% of the sample. Sequenced: peripheral blood. The receptors come from a man aged 18 to 30 with active or convalescent COVID-19.

The rearrangement joins TRBV6-2 or TRBV6-3 to TRBJ2-1; 7 bases fit TRBD1. The germline gives CDR1 MNHEY, CDR2 SVGEGT. The CDR3 consists of 13 residues. The junction had 2 bases not matched to a gene; V was cut back by 0 bases and J by 9 bases. The CDR3 DNA is TGTGCCAGCAGTTACTCGTCAGGGGGTGAGCAGTTCTTC. It encodes CASSYSSGGEQFF.

This sequence joins TRBV18 and TRBJ2-5, with D possibly TRBD1 on 6 matching bases. The CDR3 spans 14 residues. V lost 2 bases to trimming and J lost 3 bases, with 10 bases between them. The germline V gene has CDR1 KGHSH and CDR2 LQKENI. The CDR3: CASSPGQKEETQYF. The CDR3, as DNA: TGTGCCAGCTCACCAGGACAGAAGGAAGAGACCCAGTACTTC.

This chain connects TRBV30 to TRBJ1-6; D is undetermined. This CDR3 contains 16 residues. The V gene's germline CDR1 is GTSNPN and CDR2 SVGIG (reference sequence). The germline V and J ends were trimmed by 0 bases and 7 bases, with 16 bases remaining between them. Here the CDR3 DNA reads TGTGCCTGGAGTGTACCCTCAAGATCGGGGAATTCACCCCTCCACTTT. This gives the protein CAWSVPSRSGNSPLHF.

The rearrangement links TRBV5-8 to TRBJ2-5, with 9 bases that match TRBD2. The V segment lost 0 bases and the J segment 4 bases; nucleotides outside the gene matches: 10. This CDR3 is built from 17 residues. The germline CDR1 and CDR2 sequences are SGHTS and YDEGEE. CDR3 sequence: CASSLGRRGGRRETQYF. CDR3 coding DNA: TGTGCCAGCAGCTTGGGGCGGCGGGGGGGCCGACGAGAGACCCAGTACTTC.

The V call is TRBV6-5, the J call TRBJ2-1; 7 nucleotides line up with TRBD1. The germline gives CDR1 MNHEY, CDR2 SVGAGI. J was trimmed by 8 bases and V by 1 base; bases with no gene match: 2. This CDR3 has 13 amino acids. The CDR3 spells CASSYLTGDEQFF. DNA of the CDR3: TGTGCCAGCAGTTACTTAACAGGGGATGAGCAGTTCTTC.

This chain links TRBV9 with TRBJ2-3, with 7 bases identical to TRBD1. V gave up 4 bases and J gave up 2 bases; unmatched junction bases: 10. This CDR3 region has 16 residues. Germline V gene lookup returns CDR1 SGDLS and CDR2 YYNGEE. The CDR3 protein is CASSPRMTGITDTQYF. The CDR3 bases are TGTGCCAGCAGCCCAAGGATGACAGGGATCACAGATACGCAGTATTTT.

The chain has TRBV19 and TRBJ2-6, with a possible D match to TRBD2 (5 bases). V was shortened by 0 bases and J by 0 bases, with 21 bases between the two germline ends. This CDR3 has 21 residues. The V gene's germline CDR1 is LNHDA and CDR2 SQIVND (reference sequence). The CDR3 here is CASSIDLVPSGARSGANVLTF. The CDR3 coding sequence is TGTGCCAGTAGTATAGATCTCGTTCCCAGCGGAGCCCGCTCTGGGGCCAACGTCCTGACTTTC.

The CDR3 DNA follows: TGTGCCAGCAGTGCCGGACTAGCGACACAAGAGACCCAGTACTTC. It translates to CASSAGLATQETQYF. The chain recombines TRBV2 with TRBJ2-5, with 9 bases identical to TRBD2. Germline lookup yields CDR1 SNHLY and CDR2 FYNNEI. J gave up 2 bases and V 4 bases, and 5 bases lay outside the gene matches. CDR3 length equals 15 residues.